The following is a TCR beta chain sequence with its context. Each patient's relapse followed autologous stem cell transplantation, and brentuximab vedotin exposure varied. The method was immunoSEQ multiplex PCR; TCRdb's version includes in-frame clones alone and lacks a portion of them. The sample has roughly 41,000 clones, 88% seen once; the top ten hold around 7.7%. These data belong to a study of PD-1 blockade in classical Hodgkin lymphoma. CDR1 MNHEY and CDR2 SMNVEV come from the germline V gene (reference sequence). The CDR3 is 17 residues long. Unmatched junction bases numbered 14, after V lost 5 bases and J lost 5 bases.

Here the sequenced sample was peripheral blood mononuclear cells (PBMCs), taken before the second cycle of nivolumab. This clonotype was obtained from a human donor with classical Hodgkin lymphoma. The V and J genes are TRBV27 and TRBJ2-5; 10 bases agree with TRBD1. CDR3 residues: CASSPGQGYHSRETQYF. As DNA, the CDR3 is TGTGCCAGCAGTCCGGGACAGGGGTATCATTCGAGGGAGACCCAGTACTTC.